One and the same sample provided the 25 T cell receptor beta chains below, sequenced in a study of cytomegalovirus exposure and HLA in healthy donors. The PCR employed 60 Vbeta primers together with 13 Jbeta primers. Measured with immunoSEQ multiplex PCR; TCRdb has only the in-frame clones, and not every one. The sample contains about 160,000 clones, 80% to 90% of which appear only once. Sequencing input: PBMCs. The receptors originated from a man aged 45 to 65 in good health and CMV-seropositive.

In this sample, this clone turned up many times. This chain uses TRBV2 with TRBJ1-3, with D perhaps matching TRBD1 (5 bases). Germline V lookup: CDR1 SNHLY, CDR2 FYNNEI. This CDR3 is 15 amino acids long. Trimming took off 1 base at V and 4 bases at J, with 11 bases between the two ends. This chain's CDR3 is CASSEDRTPGNTIYF. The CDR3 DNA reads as TGTGCCAGCAGTGAAGATCGGACACCGGGAAACACCATATATTTT.

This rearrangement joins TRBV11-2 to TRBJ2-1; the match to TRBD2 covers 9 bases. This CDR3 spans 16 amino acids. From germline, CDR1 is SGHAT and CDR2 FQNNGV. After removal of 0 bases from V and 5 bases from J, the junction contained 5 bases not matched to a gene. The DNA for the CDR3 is TGTGCCAGCAGCTTAGATCGAGTAGCGGGGGACAATGAGCAGTTCTTC. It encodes CASSLDRVAGDNEQFF.

For the CDR3, the DNA is TGTGCCAGCAGCTTAGGGACTAGCGGGAGCCTCCGTTCCTACGAGCAGTACTTC. Translation gives CASSLGTSGSLRSYEQYF. This chain uses TRBV5-4 with TRBJ2-7; 14 bases match TRBD2. The CDR3 totals 18 residues. The J segment lost 1 base and the V segment lost 2 bases, leaving 8 bases of the junction unmatched. Per the germline V gene, CDR1 is SGHNT and CDR2 is YYREEE (reference sequence).

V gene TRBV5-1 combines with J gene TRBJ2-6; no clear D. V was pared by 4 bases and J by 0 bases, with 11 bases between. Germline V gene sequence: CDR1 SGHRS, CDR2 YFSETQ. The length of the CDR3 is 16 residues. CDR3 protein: CASSPKHNSGANVLTF. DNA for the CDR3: TGCGCCAGCAGCCCAAAACACAACTCTGGGGCCAACGTCCTGACTTTC.

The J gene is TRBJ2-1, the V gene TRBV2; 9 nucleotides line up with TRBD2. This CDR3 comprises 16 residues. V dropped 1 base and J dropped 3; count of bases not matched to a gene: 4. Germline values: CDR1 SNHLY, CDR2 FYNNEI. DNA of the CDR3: TGTGCCAGCAGTGAAGGACTAGCGGTACTCTACAATGAGCAGTTCTTC. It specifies CASSEGLAVLYNEQFF.

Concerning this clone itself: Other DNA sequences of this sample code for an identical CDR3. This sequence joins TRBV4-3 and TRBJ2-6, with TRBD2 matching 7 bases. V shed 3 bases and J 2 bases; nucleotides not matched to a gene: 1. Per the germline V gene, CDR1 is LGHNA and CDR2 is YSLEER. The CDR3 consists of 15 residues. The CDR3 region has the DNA TGCGCCAGCAGCCAGGGGGGGACTGGGGCCAACGTCCTGACTTTC. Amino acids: CASSQGGTGANVLTF.

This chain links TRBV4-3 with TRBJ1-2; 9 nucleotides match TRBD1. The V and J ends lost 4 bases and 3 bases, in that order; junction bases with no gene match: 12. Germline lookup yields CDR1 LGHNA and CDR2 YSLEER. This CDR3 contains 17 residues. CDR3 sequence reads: CASSLSPGTGNDYGYTF. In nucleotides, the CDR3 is TGCGCCAGCAGCCTTTCCCCCGGGACAGGGAATGACTATGGCTACACCTTC.

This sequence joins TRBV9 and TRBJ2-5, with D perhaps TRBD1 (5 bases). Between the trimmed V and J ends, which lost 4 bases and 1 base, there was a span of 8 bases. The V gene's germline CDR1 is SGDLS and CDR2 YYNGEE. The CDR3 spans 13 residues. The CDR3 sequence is CASSQGPQETQYF. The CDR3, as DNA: TGTGCCAGCAGCCAGGGCCCCCAAGAGACCCAGTACTTC.

CDR3 in DNA: TGTGCCAGCAGAAGCGGGGGCCACACAGATACGCAGTATTTT. Encoded protein: CASRSGGHTDTQYF. This chain uses TRBV2 with TRBJ2-3; 8 bases line up with TRBD2. After removal of 6 bases from V and 2 bases from J, the junction contained 4 bases not matched to a gene. Germline V gene lookup returns CDR1 SNHLY and CDR2 FYNNEI. This CDR3 is built from 14 residues. Using reference TRBV2 and TRBJ2-3 for the parts outside the CDR3, the full variable domain is EPEVTQTPSHQVTQMGQEVILRCVPISNHLYFYWYRQILGQKVEFLVSFYNNEISEKSEIFDDQFSVERPDGSNFTLKIRSTKLEDSAMYFCASRSGGHTDTQYFGPGTRLTVL.

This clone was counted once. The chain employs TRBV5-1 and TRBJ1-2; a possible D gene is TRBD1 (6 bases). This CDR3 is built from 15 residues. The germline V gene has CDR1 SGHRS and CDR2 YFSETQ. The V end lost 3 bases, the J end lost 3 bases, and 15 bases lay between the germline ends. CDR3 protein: CASSSRGGADYGYTF. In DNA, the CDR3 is TGCGCCAGCAGCTCTAGGGGGGGGGCCGACTATGGCTACACCTTC. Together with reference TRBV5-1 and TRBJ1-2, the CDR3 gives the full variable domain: KAGVTQTPRYLIKTRGQQVTLSCSPISGHRSVSWYQQTPGQGLQFLFEYFSETQRNKGNFPGRFSGRQFSNSRSEMNVSTLELGDSALYLCASSSRGGADYGYTFGSGTRLTVV.

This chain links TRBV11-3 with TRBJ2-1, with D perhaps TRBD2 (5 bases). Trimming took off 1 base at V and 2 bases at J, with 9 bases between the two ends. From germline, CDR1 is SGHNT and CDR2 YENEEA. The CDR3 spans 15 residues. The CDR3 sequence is CASSLGGSAYNEQFF. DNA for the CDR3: TGTGCCAGCAGCTTAGGAGGGAGTGCCTACAATGAGCAGTTCTTC.

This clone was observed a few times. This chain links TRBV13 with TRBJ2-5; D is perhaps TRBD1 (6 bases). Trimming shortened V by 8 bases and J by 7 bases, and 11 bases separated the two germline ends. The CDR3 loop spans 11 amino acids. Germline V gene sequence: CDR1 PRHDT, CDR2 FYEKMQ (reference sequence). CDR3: CASGLTGTQYF. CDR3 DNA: TGTGCCAGCGGCCTGACAGGGACCCAGTACTTC.

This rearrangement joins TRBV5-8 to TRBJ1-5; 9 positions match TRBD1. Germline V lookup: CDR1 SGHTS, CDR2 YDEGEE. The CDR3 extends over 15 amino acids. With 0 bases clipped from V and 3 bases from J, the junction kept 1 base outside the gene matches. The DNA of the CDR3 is TGTGCCAGCAGCTTGGGGGACAGGGTCAATCAGCCCCAGCATTTT. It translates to CASSLGDRVNQPQHF.

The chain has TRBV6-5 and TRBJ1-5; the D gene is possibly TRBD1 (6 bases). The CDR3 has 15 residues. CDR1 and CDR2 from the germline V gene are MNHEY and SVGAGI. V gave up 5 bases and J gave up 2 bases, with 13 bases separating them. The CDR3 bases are TGTGCCAGCAGTGTGATCCGACAGGGCAATCAGCCCCAGCATTTT. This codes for CASSVIRQGNQPQHF.

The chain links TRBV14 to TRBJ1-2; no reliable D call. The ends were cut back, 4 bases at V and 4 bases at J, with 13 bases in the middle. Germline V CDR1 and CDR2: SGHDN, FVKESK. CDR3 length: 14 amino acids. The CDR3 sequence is CASSPVFFPYGYTF. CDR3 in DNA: TGTGCCAGCAGCCCCGTATTCTTCCCCTATGGCTACACCTTC.

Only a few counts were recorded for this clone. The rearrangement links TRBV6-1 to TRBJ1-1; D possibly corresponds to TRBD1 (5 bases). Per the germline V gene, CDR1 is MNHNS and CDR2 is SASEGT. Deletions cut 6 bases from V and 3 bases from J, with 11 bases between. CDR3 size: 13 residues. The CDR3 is CASRLGGHTEAFF. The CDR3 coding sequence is TGTGCCAGCAGGCTGGGGGGACACACTGAAGCTTTCTTT.

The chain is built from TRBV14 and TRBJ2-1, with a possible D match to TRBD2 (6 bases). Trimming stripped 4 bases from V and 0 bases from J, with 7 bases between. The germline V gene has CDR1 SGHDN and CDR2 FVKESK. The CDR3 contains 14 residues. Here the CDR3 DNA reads TGTGCCAGCAGCCGGCGGGGCTCCTACAATGAGCAGTTCTTC. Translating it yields CASSRRGSYNEQFF. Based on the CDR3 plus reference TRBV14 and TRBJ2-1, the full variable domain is EAGVTQFPSHSVIEKGQTVTLRCDPISGHDNLYWYRRVMGKEIKFLLHFVKESKQDESGMPNNRFLAERTGGTYSTLKVQPAELEDSGVYFCASSRRGSYNEQFFGPGTRLTVL.

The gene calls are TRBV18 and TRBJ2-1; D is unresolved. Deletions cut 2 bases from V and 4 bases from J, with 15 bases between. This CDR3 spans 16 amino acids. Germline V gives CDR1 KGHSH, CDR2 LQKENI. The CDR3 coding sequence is TGTGCCAGCTCACCAGAAGACTCCGCGTTATACAATGAGCAGTTCTTC. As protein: CASSPEDSALYNEQFF.

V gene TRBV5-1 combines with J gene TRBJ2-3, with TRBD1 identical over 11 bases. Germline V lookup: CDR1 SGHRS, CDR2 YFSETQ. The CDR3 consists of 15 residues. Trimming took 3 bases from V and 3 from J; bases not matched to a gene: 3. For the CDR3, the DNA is TGCGCCAGCAGCTCGGGACAGGGGGAGACAGATACGCAGTATTTT. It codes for CASSSGQGETDTQYF.

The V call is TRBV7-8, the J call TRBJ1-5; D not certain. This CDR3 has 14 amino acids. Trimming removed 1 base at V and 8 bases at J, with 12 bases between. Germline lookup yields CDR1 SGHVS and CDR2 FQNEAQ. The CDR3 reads CASSLVEGPKPQHF. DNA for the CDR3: TGTGCCAGCAGCTTAGTGGAGGGCCCGAAGCCCCAGCATTTT.

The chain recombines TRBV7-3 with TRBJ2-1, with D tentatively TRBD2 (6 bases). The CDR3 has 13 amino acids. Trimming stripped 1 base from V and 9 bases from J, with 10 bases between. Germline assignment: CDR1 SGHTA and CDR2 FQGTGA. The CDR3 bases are TGTGCCAGCAGCTTAAGACAGACTAGTGAGCAGTTCTTC. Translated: CASSLRQTSEQFF.

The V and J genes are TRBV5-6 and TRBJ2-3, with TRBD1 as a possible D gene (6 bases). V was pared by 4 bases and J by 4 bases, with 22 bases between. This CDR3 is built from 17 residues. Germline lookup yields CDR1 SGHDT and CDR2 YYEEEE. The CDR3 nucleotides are TGTGCCAGCAGCCCAAGAAGCCCCCAGGGGCCTGCAGATACGCAGTATTTT. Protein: CASSPRSPQGPADTQYF.

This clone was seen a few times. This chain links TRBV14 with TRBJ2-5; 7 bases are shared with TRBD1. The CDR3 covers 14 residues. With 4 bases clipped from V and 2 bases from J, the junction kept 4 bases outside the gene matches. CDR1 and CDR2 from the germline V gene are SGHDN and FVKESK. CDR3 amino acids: CASSLRQGQETQYF. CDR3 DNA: TGTGCCAGCAGCCTTAGACAGGGTCAAGAGACCCAGTACTTC.

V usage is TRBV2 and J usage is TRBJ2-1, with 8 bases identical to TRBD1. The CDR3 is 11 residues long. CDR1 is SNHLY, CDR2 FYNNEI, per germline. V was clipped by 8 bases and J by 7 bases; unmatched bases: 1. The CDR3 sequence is CASGQGNEQFF. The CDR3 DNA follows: TGTGCCAGCGGACAGGGAAATGAGCAGTTCTTC. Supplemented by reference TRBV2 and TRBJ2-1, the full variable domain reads EPEVTQTPSHQVTQMGQEVILRCVPISNHLYFYWYRQILGQKVEFLVSFYNNEISEKSEIFDDQFSVERPDGSNFTLKIRSTKLEDSAMYFCASGQGNEQFFGPGTRLTVL.

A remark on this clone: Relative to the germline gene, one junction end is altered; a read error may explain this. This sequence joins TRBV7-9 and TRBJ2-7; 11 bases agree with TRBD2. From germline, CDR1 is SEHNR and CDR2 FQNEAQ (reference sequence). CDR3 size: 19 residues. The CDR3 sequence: CSSSIPIAGGRPTGAEQYF. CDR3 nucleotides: TGTTCCAGCAGCATTCCTATAGCGGGAGGGAGGCCCACGGGAGCCGAGCAGTACTTC.